Listed below are T cell receptor beta chains from one sample, sequenced in a study of radiotherapy plus CTLA-4 blockade in lung cancer. Clones were read by immunoSEQ multiplex PCR, and TCRdb kept only the in-frame ones, dropping some. The sample has roughly 50,000 clones; around 86% are singletons. The specimen was peripheral blood, collected from a patient treated with radiotherapy plus ipilimumab. Receptors originate from a human donor with non-small cell lung cancer who had stable disease on radiotherapy plus ipilimumab. Both conserved end residues are part of each CDR3. The order of the fields is J gene, D gene, clone size, V gene, CDR3 DNA, CDR3 protein. A D gene is named only where the DNA matches it firmly. Size is omitted from some rows. Given values are once, few, many or a class for expanded clones.

j_gene: TRBJ2-5; d_gene: NA; abundance: few; v_gene: TRBV4-3; CDR3nt: TGCGCCAGCAGCCAAGCCGGGGGACTCGGGGCGGAGACCCAGTACTTC; CDR3aa: CASSQAGGLGAETQYF
j_gene: TRBJ2-5; d_gene: TRBD1; abundance: once; v_gene: TRBV4-1; CDR3nt: TGCGCCAGCAGCCAAGATAGGACAGGGCATGAGACCCAGTACTTC; CDR3aa: CASSQDRTGHETQYF
j_gene: TRBJ2-1; d_gene: NA; abundance: NA; v_gene: TRBV4-2; CDR3nt: TGTGCCAGCAGCCCCCGTGGGGGGGAGCAGTTCTTC; CDR3aa: CASSPRGGEQFF
j_gene: TRBJ2-1; d_gene: NA; abundance: NA; v_gene: TRBV7-3; CDR3nt: TGTGCCAGCAGCTTACAGGGGCAGAGCTCCTACAATGAGCAGTTCTTC; CDR3aa: CASSLQGQSSYNEQFF
j_gene: TRBJ2-3; d_gene: NA; abundance: once; v_gene: TRBV5-1; CDR3nt: TGCGCCAGCAGTTCGGGAACAGATACGCAGTATTTT; CDR3aa: CASSSGTDTQYF
j_gene: TRBJ2-3; d_gene: TRBD2; abundance: NA; v_gene: TRBV19; CDR3nt: TGTGCCAGTAAGCGTGGACTAGCCCAAACCACAGATACGCAGTATTTT; CDR3aa: CASKRGLAQTTDTQYF
j_gene: TRBJ2-1; d_gene: TRBD2; abundance: NA; v_gene: TRBV11-2; CDR3nt: TGTGCCAGCAGCCCAGACGGACTAGCGGGTGAGCAGTTCTTC; CDR3aa: CASSPDGLAGEQFF
j_gene: TRBJ2-3; d_gene: TRBD2; abundance: NA; v_gene: TRBV9; CDR3nt: TGTGCCAGCAGCGGGGGACTAGCGGGAGGCACAGATACGCAGTATTTT; CDR3aa: CASSGGLAGGTDTQYF
j_gene: TRBJ1-6; d_gene: NA; abundance: NA; v_gene: TRBV23-1; CDR3nt: TGCGCCAGCGCTGTGTGGGCGGGGATGAAGGATAATTCACCCCTCCACTTT; CDR3aa: CASAVWAGMKDNSPLHF
j_gene: TRBJ2-7; d_gene: NA; abundance: NA; v_gene: TRBV10-2; CDR3nt: TGCGCCAGCAGTGACCGGGACTCCTACGAGCAGTACTTC; CDR3aa: CASSDRDSYEQYF
j_gene: TRBJ1-4; d_gene: TRBD1; abundance: few; v_gene: TRBV7-9; CDR3nt: TGTGCCAGCAGCCCACCGGGACAGGCTCTCGGTGAAAAACTGTTTTTT; CDR3aa: CASSPPGQALGEKLFF
j_gene: TRBJ2-3; d_gene: TRBD1; abundance: NA; v_gene: TRBV2; CDR3nt: TGTGCCAGCAGCCTACAGGGGGCAGGCACAGATACGCAGTATTTT; CDR3aa: CASSLQGAGTDTQYF
j_gene: TRBJ2-1; d_gene: TRBD1; abundance: few; v_gene: TRBV7-3; CDR3nt: TGTGCCAGCAGCCCAGGGGGCGCGGGGAATGAGCAGTTCTTC; CDR3aa: CASSPGGAGNEQFF
j_gene: TRBJ2-5; d_gene: TRBD2; abundance: NA; v_gene: TRBV5-4; CDR3nt: TGTGCCAGCAGCTTAGGGGCCACTAGCGGGCGGGAGACCCAGTACTTC; CDR3aa: CASSLGATSGRETQYF
j_gene: TRBJ2-3; d_gene: TRBD1; abundance: NA; v_gene: TRBV5-1; CDR3nt: TGCGCCAGCACCTTGCACGGGACAGGGGGCGCTGGAGATACGCAGTATTTT; CDR3aa: CASTLHGTGGAGDTQYF
j_gene: TRBJ2-1; d_gene: TRBD2; abundance: NA; v_gene: TRBV2; CDR3nt: TGTGCCAGCAGAGACCTAGCGGGAGGCTACAATGAGCAGTTCTTC; CDR3aa: CASRDLAGGYNEQFF
j_gene: TRBJ2-3; d_gene: TRBD2; abundance: NA; v_gene: TRBV5-1; CDR3nt: TGCGCCAGCAGCCCGGGACTAGCAGGGGATACGCAGTATTTT; CDR3aa: CASSPGLAGDTQYF
j_gene: TRBJ2-7; d_gene: TRBD1; abundance: NA; v_gene: TRBV28; CDR3nt: TGTGCCAGCAGTTCGGGACAGGGAACCTACGAGCAGTACTTC; CDR3aa: CASSSGQGTYEQYF
j_gene: TRBJ2-7; d_gene: TRBD2; abundance: NA; v_gene: TRBV28; CDR3nt: TGTGCCAGCAGTTCGGGACTATACGAGCAGTACTTC; CDR3aa: CASSSGLYEQYF
j_gene: TRBJ1-4; d_gene: NA; abundance: NA; v_gene: TRBV7-2; CDR3nt: TGTGCCAGCAGCTTAAACCCAGGGGCAGGATATGAAAAACTGTTTTTT; CDR3aa: CASSLNPGAGYEKLFF
j_gene: TRBJ2-5; d_gene: NA; abundance: NA; v_gene: TRBV7-9; CDR3nt: TGTGCCAGCAGCCTCAGCTTACTCGGGGAGACCCAGTACTTC; CDR3aa: CASSLSLLGETQYF
j_gene: TRBJ2-7; d_gene: TRBD2; abundance: NA; v_gene: TRBV6-5; CDR3nt: TGTGCCAGCGGCCCGAGCGGGCGGGAGTTGGACTTC; CDR3aa: CASGPSGRELDF
j_gene: TRBJ1-3; d_gene: NA; abundance: NA; v_gene: TRBV28; CDR3nt: TGTGCCAGCATGGTGCTCACGGGAGGAAACACCATATATTTT; CDR3aa: CASMVLTGGNTIYF
j_gene: TRBJ2-3; d_gene: TRBD2; abundance: few; v_gene: TRBV6-4; CDR3nt: TGTGCCAGCAGCCGGACTAGCGGGAGCACAGATACGCAGTATTTT; CDR3aa: CASSRTSGSTDTQYF
j_gene: TRBJ2-7; d_gene: NA; abundance: NA; v_gene: TRBV7-2; CDR3nt: TGTGCCAGCAGCCGGCGGACAGCGACATCAACCTACGAGCAGTACTTC; CDR3aa: CASSRRTATSTYEQYF
j_gene: TRBJ2-3; d_gene: TRBD2; abundance: NA; v_gene: TRBV4-1; CDR3nt: TGCGCCAGCAGCCAAGAGGGACTAAAGTCAGATACGCAGTATTTT; CDR3aa: CASSQEGLKSDTQYF
j_gene: TRBJ2-7; d_gene: TRBD1; abundance: NA; v_gene: TRBV7-9; CDR3nt: TGTGCCAGCAGCCGTGACAGGGTTCCCTCCTACGAGCAGTACTTC; CDR3aa: CASSRDRVPSYEQYF
j_gene: TRBJ2-5; d_gene: TRBD1; abundance: few; v_gene: TRBV18; CDR3nt: TGTGCCAGCTCACCAAGGGACAGGCTGGAGGAGACCCAGTACTTC; CDR3aa: CASSPRDRLEETQYF
j_gene: TRBJ1-6; d_gene: NA; abundance: few; v_gene: TRBV28; CDR3nt: TGTGCCAGCAGCCTCCACAGGGTTTTCGGTAATTCACCCCTCCACTTT; CDR3aa: CASSLHRVFGNSPLHF
j_gene: TRBJ2-7; d_gene: TRBD2; abundance: NA; v_gene: TRBV7-9; CDR3nt: TGTGCCAGCAGCCCGGCTCTAGCGGGAGTGTACGAGCAGTACTTC; CDR3aa: CASSPALAGVYEQYF
j_gene: TRBJ2-2; d_gene: NA; abundance: NA; v_gene: TRBV25-1; CDR3nt: TGTGCCAGCAGTGGACGGGGAACCGGGGAGCTGTTTTTT; CDR3aa: CASSGRGTGELFF
j_gene: TRBJ1-3; d_gene: NA; abundance: NA; v_gene: TRBV25-1; CDR3nt: TGTGCCAGCAGTCCCGACTTGAGCTCTGGAAACACCATATATTTT; CDR3aa: CASSPDLSSGNTIYF
j_gene: TRBJ1-2; d_gene: TRBD1; abundance: NA; v_gene: TRBV5-6; CDR3nt: TGTGCCAGTCACTCTCCCAATGGACAGGCCCATGGCTACACCTTC; CDR3aa: CASHSPNGQAHGYTF
j_gene: TRBJ2-1; d_gene: NA; abundance: once; v_gene: TRBV4-3; CDR3nt: TGCGCCAGCAGCCAAGATCGCCCCGGGAGCTCCTACAATGAGCAGTTCTTC; CDR3aa: CASSQDRPGSSYNEQFF
j_gene: TRBJ1-5; d_gene: NA; abundance: NA; v_gene: TRBV28; CDR3nt: TGTGCCAGCAGCGTAGCAGGGCGCAATCAGCCCCAGCATTTT; CDR3aa: CASSVAGRNQPQHF
j_gene: TRBJ2-1; d_gene: NA; abundance: NA; v_gene: TRBV5-1; CDR3nt: TGCGCCAGCAGCTTGAAGGTACGGGAAGCCTACAATGAGCAGTTCTTC; CDR3aa: CASSLKVREAYNEQFF
j_gene: TRBJ2-1; d_gene: TRBD2; abundance: NA; v_gene: TRBV18; CDR3nt: TGTGCCAGCTCACCAGCTAGCGGGAGTCATTATGAGCAGTTCTTC; CDR3aa: CASSPASGSHYEQFF
j_gene: TRBJ2-7; d_gene: NA; abundance: NA; v_gene: TRBV19; CDR3nt: TGTGCCAGTAGTATATCGGCACAGGGGAGCGGGGAGCAGTACTTC; CDR3aa: CASSISAQGSGEQYF
j_gene: TRBJ2-5; d_gene: TRBD1; abundance: NA; v_gene: TRBV7-3; CDR3nt: TGTGCCAGCAGCGCCCAGGGGGCCGGGACCCAGTACTTC; CDR3aa: CASSAQGAGTQYF
j_gene: TRBJ2-7; d_gene: NA; abundance: NA; v_gene: TRBV2; CDR3nt: TGTGCCAGCGGCCCAGGCAGGGCCTACGAGCAGTACTTC; CDR3aa: CASGPGRAYEQYF
j_gene: TRBJ2-7; d_gene: TRBD2; abundance: NA; v_gene: TRBV5-4; CDR3nt: TGTGCCAGCAGCCCGGGACTAGCGGGAGCGGTTGGTCGGGAGCAGTACTTC; CDR3aa: CASSPGLAGAVGREQYF
j_gene: TRBJ2-3; d_gene: NA; abundance: few; v_gene: TRBV20-1; CDR3nt: TGCAGTGCTAGCGTCCAGGATACGCAGTATTTT; CDR3aa: CSASVQDTQYF
j_gene: TRBJ1-2; d_gene: NA; abundance: NA; v_gene: TRBV10-3; CDR3nt: TGTGCCATCAGTGACCTCGGTAATGGCTACACCTTC; CDR3aa: CAISDLGNGYTF